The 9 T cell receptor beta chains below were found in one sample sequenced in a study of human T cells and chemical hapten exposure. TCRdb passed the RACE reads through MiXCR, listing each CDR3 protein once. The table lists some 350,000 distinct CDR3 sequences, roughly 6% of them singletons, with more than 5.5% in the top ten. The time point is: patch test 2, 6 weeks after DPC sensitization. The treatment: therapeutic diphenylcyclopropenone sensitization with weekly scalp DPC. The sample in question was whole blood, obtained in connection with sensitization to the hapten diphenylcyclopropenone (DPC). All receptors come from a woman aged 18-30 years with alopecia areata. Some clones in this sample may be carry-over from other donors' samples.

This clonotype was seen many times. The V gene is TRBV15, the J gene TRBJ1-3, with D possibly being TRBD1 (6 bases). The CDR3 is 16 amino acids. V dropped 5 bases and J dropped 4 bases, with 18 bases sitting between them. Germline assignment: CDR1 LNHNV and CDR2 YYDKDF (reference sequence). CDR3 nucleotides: TGTGCCACCAGCCGCGTCCTGGGGGGGCCCGGAAACACCATATATTTT. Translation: CATSRVLGGPGNTIYF.

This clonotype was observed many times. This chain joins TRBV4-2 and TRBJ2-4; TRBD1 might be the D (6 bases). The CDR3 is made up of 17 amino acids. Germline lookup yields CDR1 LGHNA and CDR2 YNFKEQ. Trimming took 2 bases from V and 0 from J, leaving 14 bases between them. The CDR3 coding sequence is TGTGCCAGCAGCCAAATGGACAGATTGTTAGCCAAAAACATTCAGTACTTC. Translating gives CASSQMDRLLAKNIQYF.

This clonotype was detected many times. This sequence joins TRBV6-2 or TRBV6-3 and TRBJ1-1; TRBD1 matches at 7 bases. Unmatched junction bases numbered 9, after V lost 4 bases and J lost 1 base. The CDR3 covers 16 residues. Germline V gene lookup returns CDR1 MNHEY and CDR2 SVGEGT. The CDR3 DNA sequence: TGTGCCAGCAGTTCCCGACAGGGAATAGAGAACACTGAAGCTTTCTTT. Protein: CASSSRQGIENTEAFF.

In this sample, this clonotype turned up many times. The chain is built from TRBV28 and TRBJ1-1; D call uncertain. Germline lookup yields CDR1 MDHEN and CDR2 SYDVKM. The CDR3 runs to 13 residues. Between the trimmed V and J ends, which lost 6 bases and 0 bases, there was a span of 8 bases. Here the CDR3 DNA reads TGTGCCAGCAGGAGACAAATGAACACTGAAGCTTTCTTT. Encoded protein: CASRRQMNTEAFF.

The DNA of the CDR3 is TGTGCCAGCAGTCGCCCCCGGGACCACCTGAACACCGGGGAGCTGTTTTTT. Translated, it gives CASSRPRDHLNTGELFF. V is TRBV12-3 or TRBV12-4 and J is TRBJ2-2; D is perhaps TRBD1 or TRBD2 (5 bases each). V gave up 5 bases and J gave up 1 base, with 17 bases separating them. The CDR3 has 17 residues.

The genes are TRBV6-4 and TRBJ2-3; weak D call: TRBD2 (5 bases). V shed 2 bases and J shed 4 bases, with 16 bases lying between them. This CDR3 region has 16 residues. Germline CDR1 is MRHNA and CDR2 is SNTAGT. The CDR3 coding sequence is TGTGCCAGCAGTGACACTGCCCAAGGAGGCGCAGATACGCAGTATTTT. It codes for CASSDTAQGGADTQYF.

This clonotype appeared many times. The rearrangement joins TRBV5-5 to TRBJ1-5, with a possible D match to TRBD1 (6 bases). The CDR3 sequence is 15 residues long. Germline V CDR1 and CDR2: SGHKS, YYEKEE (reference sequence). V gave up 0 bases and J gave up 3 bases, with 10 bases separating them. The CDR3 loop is CASSLETGFNQPQHF. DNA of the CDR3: TGTGCCAGCAGCTTGGAAACAGGGTTCAATCAGCCCCAGCATTTT. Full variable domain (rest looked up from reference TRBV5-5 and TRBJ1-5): DAGVTQSPTHLIKTRGQQVTLRCSPISGHKSVSWYQQVLGQGPQFIFQYYEKEERGRGNFPDRFSARQFPNYSSELNVNALLLGDSALYLCASSLETGFNQPQHFGDGTRLSIL.

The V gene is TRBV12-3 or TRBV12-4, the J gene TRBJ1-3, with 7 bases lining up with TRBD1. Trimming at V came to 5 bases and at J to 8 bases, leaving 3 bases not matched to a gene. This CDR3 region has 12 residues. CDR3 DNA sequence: TGTGCCAGCAGTACCCAGGGGGACACCATATATTTT. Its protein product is CASSTQGDTIYF.

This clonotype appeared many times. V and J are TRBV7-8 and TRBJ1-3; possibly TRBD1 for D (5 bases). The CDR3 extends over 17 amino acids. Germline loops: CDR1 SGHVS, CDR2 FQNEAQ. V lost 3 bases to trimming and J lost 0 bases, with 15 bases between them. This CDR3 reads CASSLGRRALSGNTIYF. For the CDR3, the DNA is TGTGCCAGCAGCTTGGGACGGAGAGCGCTCTCTGGAAACACCATATATTTT.